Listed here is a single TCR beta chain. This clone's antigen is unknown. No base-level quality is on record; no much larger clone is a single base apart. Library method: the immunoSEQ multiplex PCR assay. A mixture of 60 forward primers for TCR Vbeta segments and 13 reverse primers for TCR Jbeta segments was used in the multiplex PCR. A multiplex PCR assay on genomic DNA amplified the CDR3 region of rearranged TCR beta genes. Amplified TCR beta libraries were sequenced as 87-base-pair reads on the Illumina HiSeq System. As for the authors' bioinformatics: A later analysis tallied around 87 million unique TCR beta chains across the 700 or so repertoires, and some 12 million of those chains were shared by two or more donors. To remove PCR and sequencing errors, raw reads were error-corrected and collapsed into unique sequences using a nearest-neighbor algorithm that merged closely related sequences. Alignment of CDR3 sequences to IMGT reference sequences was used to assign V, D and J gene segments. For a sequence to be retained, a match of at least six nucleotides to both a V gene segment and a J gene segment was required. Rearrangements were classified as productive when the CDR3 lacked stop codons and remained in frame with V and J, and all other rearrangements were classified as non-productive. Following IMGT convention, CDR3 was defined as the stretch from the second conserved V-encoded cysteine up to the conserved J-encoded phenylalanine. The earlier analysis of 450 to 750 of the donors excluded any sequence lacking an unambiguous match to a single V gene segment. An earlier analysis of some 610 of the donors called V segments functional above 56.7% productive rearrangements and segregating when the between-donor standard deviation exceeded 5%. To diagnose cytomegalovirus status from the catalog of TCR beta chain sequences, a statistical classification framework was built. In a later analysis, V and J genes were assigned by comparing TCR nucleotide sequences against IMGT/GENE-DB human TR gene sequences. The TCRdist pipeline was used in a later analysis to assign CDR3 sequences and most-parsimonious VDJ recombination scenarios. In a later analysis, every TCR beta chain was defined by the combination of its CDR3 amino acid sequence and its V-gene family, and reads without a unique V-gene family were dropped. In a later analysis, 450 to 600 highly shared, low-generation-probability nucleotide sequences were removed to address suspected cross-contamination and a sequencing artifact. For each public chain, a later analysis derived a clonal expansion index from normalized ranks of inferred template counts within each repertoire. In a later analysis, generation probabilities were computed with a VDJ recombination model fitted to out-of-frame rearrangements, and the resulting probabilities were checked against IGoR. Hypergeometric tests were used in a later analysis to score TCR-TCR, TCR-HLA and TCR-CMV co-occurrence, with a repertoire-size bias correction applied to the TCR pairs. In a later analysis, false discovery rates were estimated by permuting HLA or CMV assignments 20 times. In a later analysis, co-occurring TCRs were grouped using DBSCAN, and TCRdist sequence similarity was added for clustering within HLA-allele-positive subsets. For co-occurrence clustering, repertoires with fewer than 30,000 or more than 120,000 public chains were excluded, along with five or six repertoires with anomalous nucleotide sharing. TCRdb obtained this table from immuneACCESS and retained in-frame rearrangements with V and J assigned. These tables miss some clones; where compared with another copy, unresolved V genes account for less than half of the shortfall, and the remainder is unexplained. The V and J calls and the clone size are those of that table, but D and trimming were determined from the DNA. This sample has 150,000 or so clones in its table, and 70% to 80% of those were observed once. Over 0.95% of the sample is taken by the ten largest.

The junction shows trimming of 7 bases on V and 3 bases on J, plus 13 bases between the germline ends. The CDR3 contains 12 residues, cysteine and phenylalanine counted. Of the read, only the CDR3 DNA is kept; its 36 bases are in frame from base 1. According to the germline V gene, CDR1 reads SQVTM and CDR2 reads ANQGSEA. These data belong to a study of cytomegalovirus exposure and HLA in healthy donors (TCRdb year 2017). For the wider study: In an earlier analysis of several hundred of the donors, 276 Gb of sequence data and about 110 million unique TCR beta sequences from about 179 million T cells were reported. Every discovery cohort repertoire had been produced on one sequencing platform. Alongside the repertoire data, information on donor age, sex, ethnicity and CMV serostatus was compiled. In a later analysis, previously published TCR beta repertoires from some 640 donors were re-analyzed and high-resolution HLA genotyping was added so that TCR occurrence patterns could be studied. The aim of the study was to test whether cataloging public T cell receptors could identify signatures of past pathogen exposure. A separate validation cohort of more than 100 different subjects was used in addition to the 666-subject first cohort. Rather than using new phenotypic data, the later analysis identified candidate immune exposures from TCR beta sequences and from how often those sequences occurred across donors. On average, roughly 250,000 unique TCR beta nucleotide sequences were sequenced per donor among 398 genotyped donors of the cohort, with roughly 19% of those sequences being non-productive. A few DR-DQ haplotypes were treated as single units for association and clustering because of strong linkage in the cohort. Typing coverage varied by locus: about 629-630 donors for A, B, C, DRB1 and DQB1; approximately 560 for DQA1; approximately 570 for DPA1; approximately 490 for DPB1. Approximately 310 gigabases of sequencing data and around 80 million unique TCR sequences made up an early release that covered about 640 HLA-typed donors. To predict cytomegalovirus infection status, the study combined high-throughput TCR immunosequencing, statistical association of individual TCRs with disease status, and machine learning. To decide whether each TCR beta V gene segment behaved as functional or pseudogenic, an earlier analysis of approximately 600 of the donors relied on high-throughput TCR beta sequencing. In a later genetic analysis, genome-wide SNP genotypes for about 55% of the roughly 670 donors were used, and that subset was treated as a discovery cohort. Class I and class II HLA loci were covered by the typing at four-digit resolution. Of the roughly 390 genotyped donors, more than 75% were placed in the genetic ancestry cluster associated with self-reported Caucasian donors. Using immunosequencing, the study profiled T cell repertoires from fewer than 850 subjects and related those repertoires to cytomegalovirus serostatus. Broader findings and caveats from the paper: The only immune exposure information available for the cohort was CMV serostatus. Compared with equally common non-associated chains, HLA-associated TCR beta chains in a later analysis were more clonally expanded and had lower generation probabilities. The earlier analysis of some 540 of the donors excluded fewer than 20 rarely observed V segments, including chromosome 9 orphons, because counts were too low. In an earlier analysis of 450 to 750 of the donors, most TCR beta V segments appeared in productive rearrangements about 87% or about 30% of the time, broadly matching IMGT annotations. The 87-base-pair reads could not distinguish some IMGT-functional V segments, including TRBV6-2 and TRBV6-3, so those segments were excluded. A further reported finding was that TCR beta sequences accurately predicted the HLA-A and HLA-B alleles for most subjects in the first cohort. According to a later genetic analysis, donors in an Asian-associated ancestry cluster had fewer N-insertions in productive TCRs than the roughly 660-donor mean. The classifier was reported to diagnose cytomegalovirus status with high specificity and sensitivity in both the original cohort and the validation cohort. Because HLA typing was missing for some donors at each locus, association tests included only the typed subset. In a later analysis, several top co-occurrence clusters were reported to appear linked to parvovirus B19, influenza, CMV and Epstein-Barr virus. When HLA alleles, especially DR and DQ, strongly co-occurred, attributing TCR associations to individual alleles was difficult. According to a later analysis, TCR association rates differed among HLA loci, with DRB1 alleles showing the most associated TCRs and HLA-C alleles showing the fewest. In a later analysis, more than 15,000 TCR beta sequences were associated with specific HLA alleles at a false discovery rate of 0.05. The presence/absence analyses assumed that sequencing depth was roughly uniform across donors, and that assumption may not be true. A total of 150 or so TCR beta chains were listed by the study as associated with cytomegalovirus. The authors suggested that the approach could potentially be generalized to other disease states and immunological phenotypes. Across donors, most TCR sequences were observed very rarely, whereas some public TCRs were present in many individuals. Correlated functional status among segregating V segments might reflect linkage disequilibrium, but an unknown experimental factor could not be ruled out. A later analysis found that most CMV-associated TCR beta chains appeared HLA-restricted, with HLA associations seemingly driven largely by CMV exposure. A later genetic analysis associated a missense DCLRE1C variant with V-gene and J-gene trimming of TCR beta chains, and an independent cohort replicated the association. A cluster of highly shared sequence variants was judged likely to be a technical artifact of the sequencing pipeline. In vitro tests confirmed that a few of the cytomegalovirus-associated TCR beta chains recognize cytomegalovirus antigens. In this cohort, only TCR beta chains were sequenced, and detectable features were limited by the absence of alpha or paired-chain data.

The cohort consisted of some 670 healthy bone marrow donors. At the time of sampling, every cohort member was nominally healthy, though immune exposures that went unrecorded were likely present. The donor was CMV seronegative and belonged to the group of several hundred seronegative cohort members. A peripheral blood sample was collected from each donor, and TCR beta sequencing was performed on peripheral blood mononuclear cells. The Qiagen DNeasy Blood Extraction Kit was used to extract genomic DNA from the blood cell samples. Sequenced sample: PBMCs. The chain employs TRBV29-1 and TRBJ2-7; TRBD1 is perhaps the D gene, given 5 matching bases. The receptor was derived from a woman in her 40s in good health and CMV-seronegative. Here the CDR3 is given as CSAGSDSYEQYF. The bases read TGCAGCGCCGGATCCGACAGCTACGAGCAGTACTTC.